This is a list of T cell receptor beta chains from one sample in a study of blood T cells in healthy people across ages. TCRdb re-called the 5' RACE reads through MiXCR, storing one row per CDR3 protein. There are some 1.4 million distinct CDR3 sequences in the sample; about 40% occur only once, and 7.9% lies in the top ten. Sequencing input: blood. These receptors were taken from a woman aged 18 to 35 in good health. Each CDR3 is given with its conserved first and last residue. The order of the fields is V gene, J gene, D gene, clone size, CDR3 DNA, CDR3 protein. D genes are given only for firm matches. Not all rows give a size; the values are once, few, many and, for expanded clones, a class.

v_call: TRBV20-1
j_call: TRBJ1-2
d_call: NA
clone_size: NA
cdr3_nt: TGCAGCCCGGCCGGGGAAGGCTACACCTTC
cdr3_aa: CSPAGEGYTF

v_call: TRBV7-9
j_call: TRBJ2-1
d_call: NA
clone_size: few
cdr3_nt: TGTGCCAGCAGCTTAAGTTGGTCGGGCAAACCTAGGAATGAGCAGTTCTTC
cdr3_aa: CASSLSWSGKPRNEQFF

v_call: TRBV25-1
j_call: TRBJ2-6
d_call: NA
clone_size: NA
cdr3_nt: TGTGCCAGCGGACGAGTAGGGTTAGGGGCCAACGTCCTGACTTTC
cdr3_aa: CASGRVGLGANVLTF

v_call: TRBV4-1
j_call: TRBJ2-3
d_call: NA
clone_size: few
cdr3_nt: TGCGCCAGCAGCCAAGACGGGTCCGCAGATACGCAGTATTTT
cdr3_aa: CASSQDGSADTQYF

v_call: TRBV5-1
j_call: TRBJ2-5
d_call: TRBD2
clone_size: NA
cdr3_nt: TGCGCCAGCAGCTTTTGGACTAGCGGGGCGATACAAGAGACCCAGTACTTC
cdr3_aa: CASSFWTSGAIQETQYF

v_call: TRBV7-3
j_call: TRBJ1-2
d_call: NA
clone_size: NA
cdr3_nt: TGTGCCAGCAGCCCGCCCCCATGGGGGGGCATGGGTGGCTACACCTTC
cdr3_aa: CASSPPPWGGMGGYTF

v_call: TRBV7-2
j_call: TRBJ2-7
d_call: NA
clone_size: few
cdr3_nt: TGTGCCAGCAGCGCTCAACCGAGCTCCTACGAGCAGTACTTC
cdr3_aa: CASSAQPSSYEQYF

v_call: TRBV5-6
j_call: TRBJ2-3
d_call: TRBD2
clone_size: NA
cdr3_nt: TGTGCCAGCAGACCCCTTGGACTAGCGGACTACACAGATACGCAGTATTTT
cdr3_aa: CASRPLGLADYTDTQYF

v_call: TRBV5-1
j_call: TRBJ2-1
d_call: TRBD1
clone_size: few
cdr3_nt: TGCGCCAGCAGCTCTGGACAGGGATACAATGAGCAGTTCTTC
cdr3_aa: CASSSGQGYNEQFF

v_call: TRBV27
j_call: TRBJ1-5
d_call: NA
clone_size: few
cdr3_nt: TGTGCCAGCAGTTCACTCAGGCCCAATCAGCCCCAGCATTTT
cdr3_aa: CASSSLRPNQPQHF

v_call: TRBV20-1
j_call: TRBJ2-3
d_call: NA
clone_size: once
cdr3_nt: TGCAGTGCAAGGGGGTCTAGCGGCTCCGCAGATACGCAGTATTTT
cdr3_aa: CSARGSSGSADTQYF

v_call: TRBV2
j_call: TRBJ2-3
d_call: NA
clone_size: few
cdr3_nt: TGTGCCAGCAGTGAGGCGGGCGGAGTTAGCACAGATACGCAGTATTTT
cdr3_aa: CASSEAGGVSTDTQYF

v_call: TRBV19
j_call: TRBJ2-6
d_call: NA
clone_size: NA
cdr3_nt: TGTGCCAGTAACCCAACCCTCTCTGGGGCCAACGTCCTGACTTTC
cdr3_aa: CASNPTLSGANVLTF

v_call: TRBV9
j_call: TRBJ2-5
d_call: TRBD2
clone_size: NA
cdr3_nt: TGTGCCAGCAGCCGATCGGGACTAGCGGAAGAGACCCAGTACTTC
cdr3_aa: CASSRSGLAEETQYF